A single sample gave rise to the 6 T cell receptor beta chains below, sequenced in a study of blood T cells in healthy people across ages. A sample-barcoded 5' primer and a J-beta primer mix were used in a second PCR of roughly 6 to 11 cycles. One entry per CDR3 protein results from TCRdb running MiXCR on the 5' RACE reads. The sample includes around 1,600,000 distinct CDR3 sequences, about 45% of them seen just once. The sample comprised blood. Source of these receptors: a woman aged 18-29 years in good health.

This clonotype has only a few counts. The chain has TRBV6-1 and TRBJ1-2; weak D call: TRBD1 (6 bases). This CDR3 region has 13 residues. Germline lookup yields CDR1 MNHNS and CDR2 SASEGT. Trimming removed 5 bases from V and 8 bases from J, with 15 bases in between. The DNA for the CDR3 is TGTGCCAGCAGTCCCACAGGGTTGGAGGGCTACACCTTC. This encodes CASSPTGLEGYTF.

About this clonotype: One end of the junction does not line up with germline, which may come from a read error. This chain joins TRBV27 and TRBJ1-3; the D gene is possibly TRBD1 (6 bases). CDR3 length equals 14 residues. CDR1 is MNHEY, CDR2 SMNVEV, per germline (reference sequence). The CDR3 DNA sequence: TGTGCCAGCAGTTTAGGGGGCGGTGGATACACCATATATTTT. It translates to CASSLGGGGYTIYF.

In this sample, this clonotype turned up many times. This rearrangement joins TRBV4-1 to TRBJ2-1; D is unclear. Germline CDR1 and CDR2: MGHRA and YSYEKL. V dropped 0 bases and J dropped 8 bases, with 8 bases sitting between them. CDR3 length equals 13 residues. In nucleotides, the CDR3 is TGCGCCAGCAGCCAAGATCTGAACCATGAGCAGTTCTTC. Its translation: CASSQDLNHEQFF.

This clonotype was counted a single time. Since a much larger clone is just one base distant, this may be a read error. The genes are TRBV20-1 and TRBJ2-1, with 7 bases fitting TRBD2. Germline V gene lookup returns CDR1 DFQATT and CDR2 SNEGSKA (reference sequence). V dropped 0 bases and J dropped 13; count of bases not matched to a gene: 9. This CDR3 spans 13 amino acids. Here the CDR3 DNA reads TGCAGTGCTAGAGACCTAGCGGTTGTGACCCAGTTCTTC. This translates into CSARDLAVVTQFF.

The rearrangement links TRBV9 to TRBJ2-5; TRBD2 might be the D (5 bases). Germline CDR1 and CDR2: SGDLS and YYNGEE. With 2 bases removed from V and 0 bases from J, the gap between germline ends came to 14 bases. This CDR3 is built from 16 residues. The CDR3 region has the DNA TGTGCCAGCAGCGTTGGGGAAGCGGAGTACCAAGAGACCCAGTACTTC. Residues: CASSVGEAEYQETQYF.

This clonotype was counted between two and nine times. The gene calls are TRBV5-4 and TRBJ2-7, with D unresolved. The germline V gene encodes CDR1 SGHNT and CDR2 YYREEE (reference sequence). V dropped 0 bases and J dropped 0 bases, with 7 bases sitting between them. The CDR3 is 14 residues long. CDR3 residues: CASSLDLSSYEQYF. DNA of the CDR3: TGTGCCAGCAGCTTGGACTTAAGCTCCTACGAGCAGTACTTC.